Each of the 14 T cell receptor beta chains below was sequenced from the same sample in a study of cytomegalovirus exposure and HLA in healthy donors. The primer mix had 60 Vbeta and 13 Jbeta primers. TCRdb's copy holds only in-frame clones and misses some; the assay was immunoSEQ multiplex PCR. The sample table includes about 170,000 clones. Sequenced: PBMCs. Receptor source: a woman between 18 and 30 years old in good health and CMV-seropositive.

The V and J genes are TRBV12-5 and TRBJ1-1, with D possibly TRBD1 on 5 matching bases. CDR1 and CDR2 (germline): LGHNT, FRNRAP. V was trimmed by 2 bases and J by 1 base, leaving 5 bases between them. The CDR3 consists of 13 residues. The CDR3 spells CASGLTGNTEAFF. In DNA, the CDR3 is TGTGCTAGTGGTTTGACAGGGAACACTGAAGCTTTCTTT.

The chain joins TRBV6-5 to TRBJ2-7, with a weak D call TRBD2 (6 bases). V lost 2 bases and J 4 bases, leaving 9 bases between the germline ends. The CDR3 covers 13 residues. Germline CDR1 and CDR2: MNHEY and SVGAGI. The CDR3 region is CASSYGTEYEQYF. The CDR3 DNA sequence: TGTGCCAGCAGTTACGGGACTGAGTACGAGCAGTACTTC.

V gene TRBV5-5 combines with J gene TRBJ1-1; possible D gene TRBD1, 5 bases. Per germline, CDR1 SGHKS and CDR2 YYEKEE (reference sequence). This CDR3 has 13 residues. V gave up 2 bases and J gave up 2 bases, with 7 bases separating them. In DNA form, the CDR3 reads TGTGCCAGCAGCTTTACAGGTAACACTGAAGCTTTCTTT. Translating gives CASSFTGNTEAFF.

The rearrangement uses TRBV9 and TRBJ2-5, with 10 bases that match TRBD2. The length of the CDR3 is 17 residues. Germline V lookup: CDR1 SGDLS, CDR2 YYNGEE. The ends lost 4 bases at V and 4 bases at J; junction bases unmatched: 13. CDR3 coding DNA: TGTGCCAGCAGCCCCTCCGCTAGCGGGAGAATCAGAGAGACCCAGTACTTC. Its translation is CASSPSASGRIRETQYF.

V gene TRBV18 combines with J gene TRBJ2-2; D may be TRBD1 (6 bases). The CDR3 extends over 14 amino acids. Germline V lookup: CDR1 KGHSH, CDR2 LQKENI. V dropped 5 bases and J dropped 0 bases, with 7 bases sitting between them. CDR3 coding DNA: TGTGCCAGCTCAGGGGGCCCGAACACCGGGGAGCTGTTTTTT. Its protein product is CASSGGPNTGELFF.

The V gene is TRBV9, the J gene TRBJ1-1; possibly TRBD1 for D (6 bases). The V and J ends lost 4 bases and 3 bases respectively, with 16 bases between them. Germline CDR1 is SGDLS and CDR2 is YYNGEE. The CDR3 covers 15 residues. The CDR3 is CASSYRVPLDTEAFF. CDR3 coding DNA: TGTGCCAGCAGCTACAGGGTTCCCCTGGACACTGAAGCTTTCTTT.

This chain uses TRBV2 with TRBJ1-1; 9 bases are a match to TRBD1. Germline CDR1 reads SNHLY; CDR2 reads FYNNEI. CDR3 length: 15 residues. Trimming took 8 bases from V and 5 from J; bases not matched to a gene: 12. The CDR3 region has the DNA TGTGCCAGCGTCGAGAGTCGGGACAGGGTGACTGAAGCTTTCTTT. It specifies CASVESRDRVTEAFF.

V and J are TRBV6-5 and TRBJ2-7; 9 bases align to TRBD2. Trimming took 6 bases from V and 0 from J; bases not matched to a gene: 6. This CDR3 has 15 amino acids. The germline gives CDR1 MNHEY, CDR2 SVGAGI. In nucleotides, the CDR3 is TGTGCCAGCAGCCTAGCGGGACAGTCCTCCTACGAGCAGTACTTC. Protein: CASSLAGQSSYEQYF.

The chain joins TRBV2 to TRBJ1-5; D is uncertain. Between the trimmed V and J ends, which lost 4 bases and 2 bases, there was a span of 12 bases. The CDR3 spans 15 residues. Per the germline V gene, CDR1 is SNHLY and CDR2 is FYNNEI. The CDR3 DNA reads TGTGCCAGCAGTGCTCCGCGATTGGGCAATCAGCCCCAGCATTTT. It encodes CASSAPRLGNQPQHF.

Notes on this clone: Given the absence of the conserved phenylalanine or tryptophan at the CDR3 end, a read error is likely. The chain links TRBV30 to TRBJ1-2; D is possibly TRBD1 (6 bases). Germline loops: CDR1 GTSNPN, CDR2 SVGIG (reference sequence). Trimming stripped 1 base from V and 0 bases from J, with 6 bases between. CDR3 length equals 13 residues. The CDR3 sequence: CAWSAGANYGYTS. The CDR3 DNA reads as TGTGCCTGGAGTGCAGGGGCTAACTATGGCTACACCTCC.

For the CDR3, the DNA is TGCAGCGTTTTGGGACAGGGCGGCCAGCCCCAGCATTTT. The encoded protein is CSVLGQGGQPQHF. This sequence joins TRBV29-1 and TRBJ1-5; 9 nucleotides line up with TRBD1. Germline V gene sequence: CDR1 SQVTM, CDR2 ANQGSEA. V shed 5 bases and J 7 bases; nucleotides not matched to a gene: 6. This CDR3 comprises 13 residues.

J is TRBJ1-6 and V is TRBV5-1, with D unresolved. Germline assignment: CDR1 SGHRS and CDR2 YFSETQ. CDR3 length equals 14 residues. The ends were cut back, 0 bases at V and 9 bases at J, with 10 bases in the middle. The CDR3 sequence is CASSLDGGSSPLHF. DNA of the CDR3: TGCGCCAGCAGCTTGGATGGTGGTAGTTCACCCCTCCACTTT.

The gene calls are TRBV2 and TRBJ2-3; 11 bases agree with TRBD1. Trimming at V came to 8 bases and at J to 6 bases, leaving 10 bases not matched to a gene. Germline V gene sequence: CDR1 SNHLY, CDR2 FYNNEI. The CDR3 totals 15 residues. CDR3 region: CASGPRTGGLDTQYF. The DNA for the CDR3 is TGTGCCAGCGGACCGAGGACAGGGGGCTTGGATACGCAGTATTTT.

The chain combines TRBV19 with TRBJ1-3; D is unresolved. Trimming removed 3 bases at V and 2 bases at J, with 8 bases between. CDR1 is LNHDA, CDR2 SQIVND, per germline (reference sequence). This CDR3 has 14 amino acids. The CDR3 protein is CASSIRPTGNTIYF. The CDR3 DNA follows: TGTGCCAGTAGTATCAGGCCTACTGGAAACACCATATATTTT.